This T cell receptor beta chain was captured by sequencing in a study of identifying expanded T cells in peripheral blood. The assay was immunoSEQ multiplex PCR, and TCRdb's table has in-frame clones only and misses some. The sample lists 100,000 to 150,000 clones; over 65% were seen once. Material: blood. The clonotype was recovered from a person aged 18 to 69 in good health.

Written as DNA, the CDR3 is TGTGCCAGCAGCGCAGGACAGGGGGGAGGCGGTCAGCCCCAGCATTTT. It yields the protein CASSAGQGGGGQPQHF. This chain uses TRBV5-4 with TRBJ1-5; 10 positions agree with TRBD1. The length of the CDR3 is 16 residues. The ends lost 4 bases at V and 6 bases at J; junction bases unmatched: 10. Looked up from germline, CDR1 is SGHNT and CDR2 is YYREEE (reference sequence). Supplemented by reference TRBV5-4 and TRBJ1-5, the full variable domain reads ETGVTQSPTHLIKTRGQQVTLRCSSQSGHNTVSWYQQALGQGPQFIFQYYREEENGRGNFPPRFSGLQFPNYSSELNVNALELDDSALYLCASSAGQGGGGQPQHFGDGTRLSIL.